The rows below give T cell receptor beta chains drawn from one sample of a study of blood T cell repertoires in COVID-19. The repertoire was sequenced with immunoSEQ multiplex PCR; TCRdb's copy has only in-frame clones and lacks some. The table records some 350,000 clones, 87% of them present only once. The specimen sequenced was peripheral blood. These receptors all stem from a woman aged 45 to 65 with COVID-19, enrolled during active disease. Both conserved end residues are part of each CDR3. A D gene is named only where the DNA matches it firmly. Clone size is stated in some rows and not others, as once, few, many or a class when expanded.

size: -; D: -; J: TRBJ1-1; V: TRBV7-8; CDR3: CASSLEGGLRNTEAFF; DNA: TGTGCCAGCAGCTTAGAGGGGGGGTTGAGGAACACTGAAGCTTTCTTT
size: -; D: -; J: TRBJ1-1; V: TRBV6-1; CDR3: CASSDDSIEVLAFF; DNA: TGTGCCAGCAGTGACGACAGTATAGAGGTCCTGGCTTTCTTT
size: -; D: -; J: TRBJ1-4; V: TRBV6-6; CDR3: CASSYGGGLEEKLFF; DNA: TGTGCCAGCAGTTACGGGGGAGGCCTGGAGGAAAAACTGTTTTTT
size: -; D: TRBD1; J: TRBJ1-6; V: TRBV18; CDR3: CASSLTGVRSPLHF; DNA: TGTGCCAGCTCGCTAACAGGGGTTCGTTCACCCCTCCACTTT
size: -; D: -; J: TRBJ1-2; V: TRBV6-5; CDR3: CASSQGSNYGYTF; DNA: TGTGCCAGCAGCCAGGGGAGCAACTATGGCTACACCTTC
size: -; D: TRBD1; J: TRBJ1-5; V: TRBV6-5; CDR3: CASRADRVQPQHF; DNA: TGTGCCAGCAGAGCGGACAGGGTACAGCCCCAGCATTTT
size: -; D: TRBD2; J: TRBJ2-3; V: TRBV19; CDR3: CASSLLAGNTDTQYF; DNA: TGTGCCAGTAGCCTACTAGCGGGTAACACAGATACGCAGTATTTT
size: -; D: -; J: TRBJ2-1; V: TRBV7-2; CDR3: CASSFEYSSYNEQFF; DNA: TGTGCCAGCAGCTTCGAATACTCCTCCTACAATGAGCAGTTCTTC
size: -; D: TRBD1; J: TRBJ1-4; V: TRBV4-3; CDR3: CASSLSGTGDEKLFF; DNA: TGCGCCAGCAGCCTTTCCGGGACAGGGGATGAAAAACTGTTTTTT
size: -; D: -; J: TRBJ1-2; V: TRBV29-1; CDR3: CSVGDWSYGYTF; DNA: TGCAGCGTTGGGGACTGGAGCTATGGCTACACCTTC
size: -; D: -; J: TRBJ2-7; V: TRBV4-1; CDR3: CASSPLPSGGKDYEQYF; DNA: TGCGCCAGCAGCCCCTTACCCTCGGGGGGCAAGGATTACGAGCAGTACTTC
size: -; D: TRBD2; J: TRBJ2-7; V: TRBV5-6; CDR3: CASSLVPSGAYEQYF; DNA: TGTGCCAGCAGCTTGGTTCCTAGCGGGGCCTACGAGCAGTACTTC
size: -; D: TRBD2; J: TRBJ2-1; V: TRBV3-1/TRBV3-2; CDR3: CASSQSPSGTYNEQFF; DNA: TGTGCCAGCAGCCAAAGCCCTAGCGGAACCTACAATGAGCAGTTCTTC
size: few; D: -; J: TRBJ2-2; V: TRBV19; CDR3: CASKAVSNTGELFF; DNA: TGTGCCAGTAAGGCGGTATCGAACACCGGGGAGCTGTTTTTT
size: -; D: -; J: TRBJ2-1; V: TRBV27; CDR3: CASSGGLVNEQFF; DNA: TGTGCCAGCAGTGGAGGGCTGGTGAATGAGCAGTTCTTC
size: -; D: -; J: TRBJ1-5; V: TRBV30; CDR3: CAWTSGSNQPQHF; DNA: TGTGCCTGGACCTCAGGTAGCAATCAGCCCCAGCATTTT
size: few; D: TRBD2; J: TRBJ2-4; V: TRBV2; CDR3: CASSPPGLAPNIQYF; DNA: TGTGCCAGCAGTCCCCCCGGACTAGCCCCAAACATTCAGTACTTC
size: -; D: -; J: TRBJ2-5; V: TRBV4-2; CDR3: CASSQVPSGETQYF; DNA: TGTGCCAGCAGCCAAGTGCCGAGCGGGGAGACCCAGTACTTC
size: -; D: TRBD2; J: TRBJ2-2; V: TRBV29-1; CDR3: CSGRGLAGGLGELFF; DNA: TGCAGCGGCAGAGGGCTAGCGGGGGGGCTAGGGGAGCTGTTTTTT
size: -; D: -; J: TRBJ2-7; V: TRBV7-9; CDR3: CASSLSGGNEQYF; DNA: TGTGCCAGCAGCTTAAGCGGCGGGAACGAGCAGTACTTC
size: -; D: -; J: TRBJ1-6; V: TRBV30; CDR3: CAWEERRNSSPLHF; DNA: TGTGCCTGGGAAGAACGCAGGAATAGTTCACCCCTCCACTTT
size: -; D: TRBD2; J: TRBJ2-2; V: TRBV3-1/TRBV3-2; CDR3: CASSQQAGGGTGELFF; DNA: TGTGCCAGCAGCCAACAAGCGGGAGGCGGCACCGGGGAGCTGTTTTTT
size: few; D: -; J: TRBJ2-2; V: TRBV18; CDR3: CASSPPLNTGELFF; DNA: TGTGCCAGCTCACCACCCTTGAACACCGGGGAGCTGTTTTTT
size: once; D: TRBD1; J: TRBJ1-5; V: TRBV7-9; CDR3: CASSRGQGGQPQHF; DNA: TGTGCCAGCAGCAGGGGACAGGGTGGACAGCCCCAGCATTTT
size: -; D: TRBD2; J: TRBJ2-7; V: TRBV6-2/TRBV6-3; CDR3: CASSYTASGREEQYF; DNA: TGTGCCAGCAGTTATACTGCTAGCGGGAGGGAAGAGCAGTACTTC
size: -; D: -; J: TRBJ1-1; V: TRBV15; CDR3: CATSRDAGAWAFF; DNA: TGTGCCACCAGCAGAGATGCGGGGGCCTGGGCTTTCTTT
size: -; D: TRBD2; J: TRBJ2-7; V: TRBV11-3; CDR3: CASSTRTSGSYEQYF; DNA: TGTGCCAGCAGCACACGGACTAGCGGGAGTTACGAGCAGTACTTC
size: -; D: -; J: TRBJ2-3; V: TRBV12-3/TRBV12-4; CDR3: CASSFWGEDTQYF; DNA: TGTGCCAGCAGTTTTTGGGGGGAGGATACGCAGTATTTT
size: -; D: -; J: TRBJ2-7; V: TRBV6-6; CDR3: CASSYSTGVGNEQYF; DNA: TGTGCCAGCAGTTACTCGACGGGAGTTGGCAACGAGCAGTACTTC
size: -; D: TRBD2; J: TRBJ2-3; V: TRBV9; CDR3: CASSARGLAGGRASTDTQYF; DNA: TGTGCCAGCAGCGCCCGGGGACTAGCGGGAGGGAGAGCTAGCACAGATACGCAGTATTTT
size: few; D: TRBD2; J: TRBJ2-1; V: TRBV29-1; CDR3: CSVEELTSGLYNEQFF; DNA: TGCAGCGTTGAAGAGCTGACTAGCGGACTTTACAATGAGCAGTTCTTC
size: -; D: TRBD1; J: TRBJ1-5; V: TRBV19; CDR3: CASSTLGTGIDQPQHF; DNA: TGTGCCAGTAGTACACTAGGGACAGGGATCGATCAGCCCCAGCATTTT
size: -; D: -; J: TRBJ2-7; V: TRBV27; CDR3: CASSLSPGGYEQYF; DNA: TGTGCCAGCAGTTTATCGCCAGGGGGGTACGAGCAGTACTTC
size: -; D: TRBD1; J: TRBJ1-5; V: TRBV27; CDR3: CASSPDRGGNQPQHF; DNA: TGTGCCAGCAGCCCGGACAGGGGTGGAAATCAGCCCCAGCATTTT
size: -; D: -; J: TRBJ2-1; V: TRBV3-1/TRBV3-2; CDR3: CASSQFAGNDAYNEQFF; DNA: TGTGCCAGCAGCCAATTCGCGGGAAACGATGCTTACAATGAGCAGTTCTTC
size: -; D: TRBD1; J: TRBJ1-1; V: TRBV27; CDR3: CASSSRGLVMNTEAFF; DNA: TGTGCCAGCAGTTCCAGGGGGCTGGTAATGAACACTGAAGCTTTCTTT
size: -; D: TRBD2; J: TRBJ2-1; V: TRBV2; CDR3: CASSEGLAGPYNEQFF; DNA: TGTGCCAGCAGTGAAGGACTAGCGGGGCCTTACAATGAGCAGTTCTTC
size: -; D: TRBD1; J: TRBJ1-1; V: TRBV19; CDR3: CASKYRQGRTEAFF; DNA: TGTGCCAGTAAGTACCGACAGGGTCGAACTGAAGCTTTCTTT
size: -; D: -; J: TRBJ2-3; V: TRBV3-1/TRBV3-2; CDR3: CASSQVFITDTQYF; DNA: TGTGCCAGCAGCCAAGTTTTTATCACAGATACGCAGTATTTT
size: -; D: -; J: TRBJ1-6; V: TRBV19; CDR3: CASSIQNSPLHF; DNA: TGTGCCAGTAGTATTCAGAATTCACCCCTCCACTTT
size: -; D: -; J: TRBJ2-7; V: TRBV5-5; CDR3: CASSLIADEQYF; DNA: TGTGCCAGCAGCTTGATAGCGGACGAGCAGTACTTC
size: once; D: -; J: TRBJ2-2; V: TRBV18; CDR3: CASSPLESGELFF; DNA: TGTGCCAGCTCACCATTGGAGTCCGGGGAGCTGTTTTTT
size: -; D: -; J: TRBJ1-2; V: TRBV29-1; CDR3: CSVEDNGLSRYGYTF; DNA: TGCAGCGTTGAAGATAACGGGTTATCTAGGTATGGCTACACCTTC
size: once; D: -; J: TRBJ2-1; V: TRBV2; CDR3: CASNSAGEQFF; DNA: TGTGCCAGCAATAGCGCAGGTGAGCAGTTCTTC
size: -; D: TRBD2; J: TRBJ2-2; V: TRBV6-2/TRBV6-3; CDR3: CASSGLAGIVGELFF; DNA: TGTGCCAGCAGTGGACTAGCGGGAATTGTCGGGGAGCTGTTTTTT
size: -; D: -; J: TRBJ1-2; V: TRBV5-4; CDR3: CASTGTGRNHGYTF; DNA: TGTGCCAGCACTGGAACAGGAAGAAACCACGGCTACACCTTC
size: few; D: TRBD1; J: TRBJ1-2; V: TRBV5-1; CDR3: CASSPDRGGYTF; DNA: TGCGCCAGCAGCCCGGACAGGGGAGGCTACACCTTC
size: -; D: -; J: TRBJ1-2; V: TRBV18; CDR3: CASSPAARGDGYTF; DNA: TGTGCCAGCTCACCAGCCGCCAGGGGCGATGGCTACACCTTC